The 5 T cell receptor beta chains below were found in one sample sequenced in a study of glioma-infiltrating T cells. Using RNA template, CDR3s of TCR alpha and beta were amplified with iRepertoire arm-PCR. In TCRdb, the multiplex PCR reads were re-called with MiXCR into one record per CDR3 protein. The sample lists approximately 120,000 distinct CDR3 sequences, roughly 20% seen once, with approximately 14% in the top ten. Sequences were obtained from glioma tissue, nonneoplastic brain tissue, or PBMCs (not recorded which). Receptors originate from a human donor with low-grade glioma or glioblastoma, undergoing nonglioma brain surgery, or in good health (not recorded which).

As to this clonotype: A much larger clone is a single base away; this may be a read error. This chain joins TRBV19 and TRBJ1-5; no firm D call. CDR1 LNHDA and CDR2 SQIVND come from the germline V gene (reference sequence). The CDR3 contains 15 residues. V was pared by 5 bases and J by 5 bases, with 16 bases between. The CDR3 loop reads CASSQDGALYQPQHF. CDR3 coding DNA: TGTGCCAGTAGTCAGGACGGTGCTTTGTATCAGCCCCAGCATTTT.

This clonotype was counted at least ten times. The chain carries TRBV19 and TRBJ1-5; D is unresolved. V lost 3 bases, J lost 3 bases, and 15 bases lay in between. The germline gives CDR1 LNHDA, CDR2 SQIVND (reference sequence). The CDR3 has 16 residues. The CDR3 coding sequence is TGTGCCAGTAGTATCAGGAGGCAGGCGAACAATCAGCCCCAGCATTTT. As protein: CASSIRRQANNQPQHF.

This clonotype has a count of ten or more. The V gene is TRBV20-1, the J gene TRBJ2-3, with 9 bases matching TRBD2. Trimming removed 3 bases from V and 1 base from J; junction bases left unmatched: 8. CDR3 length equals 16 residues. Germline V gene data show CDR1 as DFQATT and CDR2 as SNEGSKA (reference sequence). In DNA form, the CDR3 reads TGCAGTGCTAGGGGGCTAGCGGGGAGTGGCACAGATACGCAGTATTTT. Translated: CSARGLAGSGTDTQYF.

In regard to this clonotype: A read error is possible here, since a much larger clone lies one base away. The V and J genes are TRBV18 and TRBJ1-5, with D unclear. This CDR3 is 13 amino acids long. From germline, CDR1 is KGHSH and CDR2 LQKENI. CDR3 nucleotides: TGTGTCAGCTCATCCGATAGCAATCAGCCCCAGCATTTT. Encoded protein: CVSSSDSNQPQHF.

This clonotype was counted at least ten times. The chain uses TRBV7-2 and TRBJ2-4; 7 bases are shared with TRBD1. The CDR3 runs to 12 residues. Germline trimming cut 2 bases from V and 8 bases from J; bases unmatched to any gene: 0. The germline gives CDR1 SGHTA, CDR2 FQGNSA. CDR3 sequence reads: CASSLTGDIQYF. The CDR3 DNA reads TGTGCCAGCAGCTTAACAGGGGACATTCAGTACTTC.